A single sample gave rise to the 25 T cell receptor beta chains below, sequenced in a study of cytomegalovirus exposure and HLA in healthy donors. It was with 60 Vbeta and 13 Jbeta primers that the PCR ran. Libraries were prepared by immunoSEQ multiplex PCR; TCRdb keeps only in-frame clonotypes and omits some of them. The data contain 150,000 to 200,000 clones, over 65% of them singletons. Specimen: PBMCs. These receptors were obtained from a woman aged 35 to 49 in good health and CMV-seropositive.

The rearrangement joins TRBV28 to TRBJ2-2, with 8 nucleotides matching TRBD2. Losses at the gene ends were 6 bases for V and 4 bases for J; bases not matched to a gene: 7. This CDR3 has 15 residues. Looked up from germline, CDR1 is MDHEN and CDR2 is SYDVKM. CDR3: CASSRAGDLTGELFF. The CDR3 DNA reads TGTGCCAGCAGCCGAGCGGGAGACCTCACCGGGGAGCTGTTTTTT. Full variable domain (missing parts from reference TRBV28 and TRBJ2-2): DVKVTQSSRYLVKRTGEKVFLECVQDMDHENMFWYRQDPGLGLRLIYFSYDVKMKEKGDIPEGYSVSREKKERFSLILESASTNQTSMYLCASSRAGDLTGELFFGEGSRLTVL.

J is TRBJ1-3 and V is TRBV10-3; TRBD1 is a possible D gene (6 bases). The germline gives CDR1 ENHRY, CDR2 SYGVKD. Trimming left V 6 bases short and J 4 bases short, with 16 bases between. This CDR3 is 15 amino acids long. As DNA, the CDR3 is TGTGCCATCAGCGAGAACAGGGATGGAGGAAACACCATATATTTT. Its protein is CAISENRDGGNTIYF.

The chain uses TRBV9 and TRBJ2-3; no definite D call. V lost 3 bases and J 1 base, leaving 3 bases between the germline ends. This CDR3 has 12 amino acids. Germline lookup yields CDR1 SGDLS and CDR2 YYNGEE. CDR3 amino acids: CASSAGTDTQYF. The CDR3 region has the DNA TGTGCCAGCAGCGCGGGCACAGATACGCAGTATTTT.

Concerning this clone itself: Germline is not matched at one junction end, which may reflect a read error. The CDR3 protein is CASSYGAGTALSF. CDR3 nucleotides: TGTGCCAGCAGTTACGGGGCGGGGACAGCGCTCAGCTTC. The J gene is TRBJ1-2, the V gene TRBV6-5, with 7 nucleotides matching TRBD1. In germline, CDR1 is MNHEY, CDR2 SVGAGI. The CDR3 contains 13 residues.

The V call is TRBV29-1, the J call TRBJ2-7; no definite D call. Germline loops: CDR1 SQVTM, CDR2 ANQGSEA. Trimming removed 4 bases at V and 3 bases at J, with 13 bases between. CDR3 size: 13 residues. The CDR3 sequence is CSVARVRGYEQYF. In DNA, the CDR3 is TGCAGCGTTGCACGGGTTAGAGGCTACGAGCAGTACTTC.

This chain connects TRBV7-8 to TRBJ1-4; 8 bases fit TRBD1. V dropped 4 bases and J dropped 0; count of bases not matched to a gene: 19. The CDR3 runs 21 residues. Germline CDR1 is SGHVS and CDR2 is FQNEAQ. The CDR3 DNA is TGTGCCAGCAGCTCGGACAGGGCAACCCCCGCAGTATCTGCAACTAATGAAAAACTGTTTTTT. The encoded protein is CASSSDRATPAVSATNEKLFF.

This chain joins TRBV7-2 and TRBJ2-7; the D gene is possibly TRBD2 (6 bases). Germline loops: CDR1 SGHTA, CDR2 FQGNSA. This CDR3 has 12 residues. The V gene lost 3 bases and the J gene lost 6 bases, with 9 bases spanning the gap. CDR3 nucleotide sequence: TGTGCCAGCAGCTTTGCGGGAACCGAGCAGTACTTC. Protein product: CASSFAGTEQYF.

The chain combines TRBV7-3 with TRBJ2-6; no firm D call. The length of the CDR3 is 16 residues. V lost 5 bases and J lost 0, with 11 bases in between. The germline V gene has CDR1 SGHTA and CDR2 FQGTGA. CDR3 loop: CASSPAGSSGANVLTF. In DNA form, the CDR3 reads TGTGCCAGCAGCCCAGCAGGCAGCTCTGGGGCCAACGTCCTGACTTTC. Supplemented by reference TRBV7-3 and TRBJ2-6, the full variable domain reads GAGVSQTPSNKVTEKGKYVELRCDPISGHTALYWYRQSLGQGPEFLIYFQGTGAADDSGLPNDRFFAVRPEGSVSTLKIQRTERGDSAVYLCASSPAGSSGANVLTFGAGSRLTVL.

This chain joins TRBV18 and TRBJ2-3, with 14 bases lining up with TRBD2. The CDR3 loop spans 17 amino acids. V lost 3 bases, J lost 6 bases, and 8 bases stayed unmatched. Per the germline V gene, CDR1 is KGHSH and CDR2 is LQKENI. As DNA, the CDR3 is TGTGCCAGCTCACCTCCTGGACTAGCGGGAGGAGGGGATACGCAGTATTTT. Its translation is CASSPPGLAGGGDTQYF.

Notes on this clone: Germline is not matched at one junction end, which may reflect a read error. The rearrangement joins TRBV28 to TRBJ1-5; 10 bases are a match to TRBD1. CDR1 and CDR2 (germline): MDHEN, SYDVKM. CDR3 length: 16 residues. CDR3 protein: CASSFPGTGENQPQNF. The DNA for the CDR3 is TGTGCCAGCAGTTTCCCAGGGACAGGGGAAAATCAGCCCCAGAATTTT.

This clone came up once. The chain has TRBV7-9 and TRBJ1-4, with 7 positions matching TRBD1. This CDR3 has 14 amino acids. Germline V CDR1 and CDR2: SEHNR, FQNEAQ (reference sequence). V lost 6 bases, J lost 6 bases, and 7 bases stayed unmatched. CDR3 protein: CASSSRGGDEKLFF. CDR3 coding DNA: TGTGCCAGCAGTTCGCGAGGGGGCGATGAAAAACTGTTTTTT.

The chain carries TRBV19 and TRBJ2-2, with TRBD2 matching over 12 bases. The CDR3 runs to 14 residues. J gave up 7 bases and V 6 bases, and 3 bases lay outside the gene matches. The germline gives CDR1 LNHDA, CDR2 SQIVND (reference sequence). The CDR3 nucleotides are TGTGCCAGTAGGCTAGCGGGAGGGCACGGGGAGCTGTTTTTT. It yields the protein CASRLAGGHGELFF.

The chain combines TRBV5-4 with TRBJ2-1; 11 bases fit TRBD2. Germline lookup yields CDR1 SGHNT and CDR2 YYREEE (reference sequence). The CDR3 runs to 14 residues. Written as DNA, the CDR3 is TGTGCGATAGCGGGGGGGCGGTCCTACAATGAGCAGTTCTTC. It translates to CAIAGGRSYNEQFF.

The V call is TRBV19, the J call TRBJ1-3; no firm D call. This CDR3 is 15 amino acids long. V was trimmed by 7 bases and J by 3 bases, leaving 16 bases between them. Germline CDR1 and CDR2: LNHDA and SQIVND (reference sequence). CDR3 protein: CASTGGRFLGNTIYF. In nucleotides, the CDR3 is TGTGCCAGTACCGGCGGCAGATTCCTTGGAAACACCATATATTTT.

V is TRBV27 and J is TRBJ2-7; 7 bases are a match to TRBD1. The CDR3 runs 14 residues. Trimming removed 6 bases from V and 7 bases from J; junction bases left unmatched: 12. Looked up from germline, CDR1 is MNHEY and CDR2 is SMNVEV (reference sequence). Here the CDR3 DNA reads TGTGCCAGCAGAGGGGCCGGACAGGCTCGAGAGCAGTACTTC. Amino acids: CASRGAGQAREQYF.

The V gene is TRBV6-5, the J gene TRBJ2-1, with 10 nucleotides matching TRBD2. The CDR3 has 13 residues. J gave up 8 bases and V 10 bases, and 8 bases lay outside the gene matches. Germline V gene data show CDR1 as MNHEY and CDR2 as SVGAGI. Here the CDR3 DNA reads TGTGCCACCCAAGCGGGAGGGGGGGATGAGCAGTTCTTC. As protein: CATQAGGGDEQFF.

CDR3 bases: TGCGCCAGCAGCTTGACCCTCCGGGGACACTATAATTCACCCCTCCACTTT. Translation gives CASSLTLRGHYNSPLHF. This chain links TRBV5-1 with TRBJ1-6; a weak D match, TRBD1 (6 bases). The germline CDR1 and CDR2 sequences are SGHRS and YFSETQ. The CDR3 runs to 17 residues. Trimming cost V 1 base and J 3 bases, with 14 bases left between them.

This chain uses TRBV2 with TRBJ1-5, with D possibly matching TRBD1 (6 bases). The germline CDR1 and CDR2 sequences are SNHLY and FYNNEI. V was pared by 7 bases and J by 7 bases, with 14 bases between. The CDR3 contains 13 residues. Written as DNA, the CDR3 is TGTGCCAGCAACACCGGTGGGGGCCAGCCCCAGCATTTT. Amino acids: CASNTGGGQPQHF.

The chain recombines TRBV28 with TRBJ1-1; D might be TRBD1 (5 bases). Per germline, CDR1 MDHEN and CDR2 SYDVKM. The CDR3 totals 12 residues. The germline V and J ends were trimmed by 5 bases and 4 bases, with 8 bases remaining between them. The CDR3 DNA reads TGTGCCAGCAGTGGGGCGACCACTGAAGCTTTCTTT. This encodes CASSGATTEAFF.

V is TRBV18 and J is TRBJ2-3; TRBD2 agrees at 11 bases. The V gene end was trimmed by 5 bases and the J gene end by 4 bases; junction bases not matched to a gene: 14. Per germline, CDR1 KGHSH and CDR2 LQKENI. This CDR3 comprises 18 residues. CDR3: CASSTVRNLAGGPDTQYF. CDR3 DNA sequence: TGTGCCAGCTCAACGGTACGGAACCTAGCGGGAGGCCCAGATACGCAGTATTTT.

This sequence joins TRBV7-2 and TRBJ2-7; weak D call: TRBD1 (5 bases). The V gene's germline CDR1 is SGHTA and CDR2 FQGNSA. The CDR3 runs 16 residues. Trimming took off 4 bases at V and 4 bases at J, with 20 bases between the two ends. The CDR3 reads CASSSETGPILYEQYF. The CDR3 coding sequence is TGTGCCAGCAGCTCCGAAACAGGTCCTATTCTTTACGAGCAGTACTTC.

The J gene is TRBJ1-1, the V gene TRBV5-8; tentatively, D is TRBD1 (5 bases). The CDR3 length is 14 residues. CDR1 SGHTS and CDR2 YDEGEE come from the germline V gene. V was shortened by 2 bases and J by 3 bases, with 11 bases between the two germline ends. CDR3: CASSFLGGDTEAFF. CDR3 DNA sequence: TGTGCCAGCAGCTTCCTGGGGGGGGACACTGAAGCTTTCTTT.

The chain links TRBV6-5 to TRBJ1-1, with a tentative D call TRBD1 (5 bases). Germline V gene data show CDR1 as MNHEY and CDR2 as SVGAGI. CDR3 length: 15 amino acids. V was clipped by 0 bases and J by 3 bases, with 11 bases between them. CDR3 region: CASSYSYRGDTEAFF. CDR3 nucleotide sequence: TGTGCCAGCAGTTACTCGTATCGGGGGGACACTGAAGCTTTCTTT.

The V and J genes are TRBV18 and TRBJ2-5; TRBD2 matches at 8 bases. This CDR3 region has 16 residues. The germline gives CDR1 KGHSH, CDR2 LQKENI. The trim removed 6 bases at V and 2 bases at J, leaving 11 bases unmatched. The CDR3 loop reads CASSPGSLAEQETQYF. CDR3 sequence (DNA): TGTGCCAGCTCCCCTGGGTCACTAGCGGAGCAAGAGACCCAGTACTTC. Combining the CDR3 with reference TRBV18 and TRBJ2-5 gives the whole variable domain NAGVMQNPRHLVRRRGQEARLRCSPMKGHSHVYWYRQLPEEGLKFMVYLQKENIIDESGMPKERFSAEFPKEGPSILRIQQVVRGDSAAYFCASSPGSLAEQETQYFGPGTRLLVL.

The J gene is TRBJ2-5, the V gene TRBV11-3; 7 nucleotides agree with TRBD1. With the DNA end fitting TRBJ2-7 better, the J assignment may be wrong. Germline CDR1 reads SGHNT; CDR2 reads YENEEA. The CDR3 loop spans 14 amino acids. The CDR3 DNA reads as TGTGCCAGCAACCAAGACAGGGCTCCCTACGAGCAGTACTTC. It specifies CASNQDRAPYEQYF.